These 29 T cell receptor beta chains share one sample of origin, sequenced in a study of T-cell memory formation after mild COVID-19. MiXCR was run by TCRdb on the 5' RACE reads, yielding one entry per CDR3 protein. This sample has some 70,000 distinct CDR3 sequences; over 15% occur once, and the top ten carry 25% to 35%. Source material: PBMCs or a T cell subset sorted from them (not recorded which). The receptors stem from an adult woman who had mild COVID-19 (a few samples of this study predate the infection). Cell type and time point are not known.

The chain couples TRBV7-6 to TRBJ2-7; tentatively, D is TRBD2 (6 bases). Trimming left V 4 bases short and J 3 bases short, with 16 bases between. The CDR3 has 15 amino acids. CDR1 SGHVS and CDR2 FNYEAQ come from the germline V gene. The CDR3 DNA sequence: TGTGCCAGCAGCTCCCCTCCGGGGGAGTACTACGAGCAGTACTTC. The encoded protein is CASSSPPGEYYEQYF.

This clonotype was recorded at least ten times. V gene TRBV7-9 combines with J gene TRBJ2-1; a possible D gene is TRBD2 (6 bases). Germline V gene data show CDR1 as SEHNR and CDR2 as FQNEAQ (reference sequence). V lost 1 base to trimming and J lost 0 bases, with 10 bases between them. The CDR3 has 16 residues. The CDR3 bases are TGTGCCAGCAGCTTAGGAGCGGGCAGCTCCTACAATGAGCAGTTCTTC. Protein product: CASSLGAGSSYNEQFF.

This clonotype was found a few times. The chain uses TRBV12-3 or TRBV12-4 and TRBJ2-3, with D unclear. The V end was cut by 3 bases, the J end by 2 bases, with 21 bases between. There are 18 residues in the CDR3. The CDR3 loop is CASSFAPRPAVNTDTQYF. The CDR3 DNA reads TGTGCCAGCAGTTTTGCACCCAGGCCGGCAGTTAACACAGATACGCAGTATTTT.

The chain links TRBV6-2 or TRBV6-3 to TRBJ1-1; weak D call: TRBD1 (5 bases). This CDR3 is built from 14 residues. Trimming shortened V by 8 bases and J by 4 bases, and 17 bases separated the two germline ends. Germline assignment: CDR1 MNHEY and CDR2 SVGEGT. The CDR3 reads CASARSGPGTEAFF. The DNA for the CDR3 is TGTGCCAGCGCCCGGTCGGGGCCGGGCACTGAAGCTTTCTTT.

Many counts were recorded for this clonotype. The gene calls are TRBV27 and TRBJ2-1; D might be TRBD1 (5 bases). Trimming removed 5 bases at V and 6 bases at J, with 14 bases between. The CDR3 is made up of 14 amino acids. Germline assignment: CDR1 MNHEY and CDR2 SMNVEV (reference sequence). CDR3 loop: CASSPLLRGNEQFF. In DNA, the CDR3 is TGTGCCAGCAGTCCCCTCCTTAGGGGCAATGAGCAGTTCTTC.

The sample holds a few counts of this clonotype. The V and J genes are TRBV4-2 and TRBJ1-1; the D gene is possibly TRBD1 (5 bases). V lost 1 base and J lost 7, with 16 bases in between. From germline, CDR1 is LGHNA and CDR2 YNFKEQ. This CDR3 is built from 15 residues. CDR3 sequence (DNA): TGTGCCAGCAGCCAAGTGTGGGGCGCGGGCGGTGAAGCTTTCTTT. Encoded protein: CASSQVWGAGGEAFF.

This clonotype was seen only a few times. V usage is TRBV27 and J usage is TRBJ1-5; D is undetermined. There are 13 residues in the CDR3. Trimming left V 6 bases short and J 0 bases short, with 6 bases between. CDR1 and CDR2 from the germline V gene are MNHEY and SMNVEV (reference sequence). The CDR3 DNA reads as TGTGCCAGCAGCTTCTATAGCAATCAGCCCCAGCATTTT. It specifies CASSFYSNQPQHF.

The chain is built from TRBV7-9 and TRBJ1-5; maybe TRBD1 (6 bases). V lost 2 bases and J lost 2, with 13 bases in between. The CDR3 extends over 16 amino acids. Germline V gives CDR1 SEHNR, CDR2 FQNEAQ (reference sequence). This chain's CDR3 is CASSLSGVYGNQPQHF. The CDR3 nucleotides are TGTGCCAGCAGCTTATCAGGGGTATATGGCAATCAGCCCCAGCATTTT.

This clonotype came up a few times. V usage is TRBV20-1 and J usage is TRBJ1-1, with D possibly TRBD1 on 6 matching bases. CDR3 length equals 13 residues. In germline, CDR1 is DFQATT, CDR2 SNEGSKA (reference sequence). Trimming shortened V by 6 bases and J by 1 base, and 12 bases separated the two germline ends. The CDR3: CSAIGQSNTEAFF. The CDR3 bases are TGCAGTGCGATCGGACAGTCGAACACTGAAGCTTTCTTT.

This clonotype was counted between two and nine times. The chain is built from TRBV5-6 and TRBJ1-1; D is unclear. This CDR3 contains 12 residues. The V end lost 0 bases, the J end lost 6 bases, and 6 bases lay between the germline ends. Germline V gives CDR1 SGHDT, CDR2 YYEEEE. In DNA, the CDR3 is TGTGCCAGCAGCTTGGGGTGGTCTGAAGCTTTCTTT. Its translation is CASSLGWSEAFF.

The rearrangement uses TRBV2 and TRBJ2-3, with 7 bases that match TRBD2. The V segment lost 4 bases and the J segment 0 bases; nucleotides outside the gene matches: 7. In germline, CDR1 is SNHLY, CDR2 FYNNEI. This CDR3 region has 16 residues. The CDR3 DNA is TGTGCCAGCAGTGGCCGACTAGCCTACAGCACAGATACGCAGTATTTT. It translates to CASSGRLAYSTDTQYF.

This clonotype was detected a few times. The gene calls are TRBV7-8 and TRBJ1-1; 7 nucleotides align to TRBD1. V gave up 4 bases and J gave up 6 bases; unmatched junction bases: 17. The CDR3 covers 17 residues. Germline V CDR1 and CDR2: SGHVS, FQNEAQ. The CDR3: CASSSSGGHLITAEAFF. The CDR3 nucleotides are TGTGCCAGCAGCTCATCAGGGGGACATCTGATAACCGCTGAAGCTTTCTTT.

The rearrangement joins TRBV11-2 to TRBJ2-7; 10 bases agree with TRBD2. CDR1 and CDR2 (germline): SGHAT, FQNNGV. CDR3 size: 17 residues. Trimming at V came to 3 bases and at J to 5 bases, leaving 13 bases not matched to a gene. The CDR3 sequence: CASSLWTSGELRDEQYF. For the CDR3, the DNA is TGTGCCAGCAGCTTGTGGACTAGCGGAGAACTAAGGGACGAGCAGTACTTC.

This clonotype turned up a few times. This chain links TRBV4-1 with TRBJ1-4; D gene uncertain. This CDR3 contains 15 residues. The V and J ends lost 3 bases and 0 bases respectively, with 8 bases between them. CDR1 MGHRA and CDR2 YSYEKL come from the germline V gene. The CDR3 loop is CASSQGSTTNEKLFF. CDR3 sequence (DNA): TGCGCCAGCAGCCAGGGATCGACAACTAATGAAAAACTGTTTTTT.

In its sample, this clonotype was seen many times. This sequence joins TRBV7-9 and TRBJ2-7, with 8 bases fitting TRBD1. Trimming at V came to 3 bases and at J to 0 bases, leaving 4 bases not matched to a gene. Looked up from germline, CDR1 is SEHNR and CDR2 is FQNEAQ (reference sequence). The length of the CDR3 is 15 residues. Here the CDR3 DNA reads TGTGCCAGCAGCTTGGGGACAGGTTCCTCCTACGAGCAGTACTTC. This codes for CASSLGTGSSYEQYF.

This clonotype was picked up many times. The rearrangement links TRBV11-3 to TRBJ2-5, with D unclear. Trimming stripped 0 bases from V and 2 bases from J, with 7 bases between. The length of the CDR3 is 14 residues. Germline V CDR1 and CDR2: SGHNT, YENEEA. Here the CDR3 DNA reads TGTGCCAGCAGCTTAGATATCAGTCAAGAGACCCAGTACTTC. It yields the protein CASSLDISQETQYF.

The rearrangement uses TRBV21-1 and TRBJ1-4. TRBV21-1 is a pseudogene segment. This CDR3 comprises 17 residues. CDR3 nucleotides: TGTGCCAGCAGCAAAGCAGCTCCAGGTCCAACTAATGAAAAACTGTTTTTT. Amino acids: CASSKAAPGPTNEKLFF.

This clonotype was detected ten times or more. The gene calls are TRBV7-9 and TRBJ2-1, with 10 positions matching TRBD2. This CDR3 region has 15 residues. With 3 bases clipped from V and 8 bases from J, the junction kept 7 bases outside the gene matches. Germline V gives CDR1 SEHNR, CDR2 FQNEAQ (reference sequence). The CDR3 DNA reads TGTGCCAGCAGCTTCGAGCGGGAGGGCCGTTATGAGCAGTTCTTC. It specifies CASSFEREGRYEQFF.

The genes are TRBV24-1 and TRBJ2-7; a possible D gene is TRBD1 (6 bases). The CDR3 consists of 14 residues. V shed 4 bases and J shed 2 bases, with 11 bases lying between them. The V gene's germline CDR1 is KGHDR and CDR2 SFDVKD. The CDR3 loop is CATSDSTGTYEQYF. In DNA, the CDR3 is TGTGCCACCAGTGACTCAACAGGGACCTACGAGCAGTACTTC.

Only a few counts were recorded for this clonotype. The CDR3 protein is CASSLFGVRGGSSTDTQYF. The CDR3 DNA reads as TGTGCCAGCAGCTTATTTGGGGTGCGCGGGGGATCTAGCACAGATACGCAGTATTTT. The chain couples TRBV7-8 to TRBJ2-3; 7 positions match TRBD2. The CDR3 is made up of 19 amino acids. CDR1 and CDR2 (germline): SGHVS, FQNEAQ. V lost 2 bases to trimming and J lost 0 bases; unmatched junction nucleotides: 14.

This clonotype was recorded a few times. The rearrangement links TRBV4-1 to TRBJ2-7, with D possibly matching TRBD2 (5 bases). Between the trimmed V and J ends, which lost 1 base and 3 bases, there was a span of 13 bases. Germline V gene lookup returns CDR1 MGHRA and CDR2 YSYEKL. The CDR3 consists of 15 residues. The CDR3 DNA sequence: TGCGCCAGCAGCCAAGGTGGAGGTTCGGGCTACGAGCAGTACTTC. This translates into CASSQGGGSGYEQYF.

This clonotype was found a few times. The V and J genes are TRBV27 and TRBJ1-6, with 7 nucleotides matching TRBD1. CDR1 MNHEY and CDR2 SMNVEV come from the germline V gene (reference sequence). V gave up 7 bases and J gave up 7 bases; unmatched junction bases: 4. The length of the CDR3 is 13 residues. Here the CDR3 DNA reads TGTGCCAGCACCCGGGACAGCAATTCACCCCTCCACTTT. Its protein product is CASTRDSNSPLHF.

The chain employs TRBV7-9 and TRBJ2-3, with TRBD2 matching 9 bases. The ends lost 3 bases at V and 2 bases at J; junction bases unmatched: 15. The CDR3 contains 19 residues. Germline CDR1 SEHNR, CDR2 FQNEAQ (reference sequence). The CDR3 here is CASSFSRLAERGNTDTQYF. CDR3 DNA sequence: TGTGCCAGCAGCTTCAGCAGACTAGCGGAAAGGGGTAACACAGATACGCAGTATTTT.

The CDR3 nucleotides are TGTGCCACCAGTGGAGCGGACAGGGGGCTCGATACGCAGTATTTT. Translating it yields CATSGADRGLDTQYF. The chain links TRBV24-1 to TRBJ2-3; 11 positions agree with TRBD1. The CDR3 loop spans 15 amino acids. Looked up from germline, CDR1 is KGHDR and CDR2 is SFDVKD. V lost 5 bases, J lost 6 bases, and 6 bases stayed unmatched.

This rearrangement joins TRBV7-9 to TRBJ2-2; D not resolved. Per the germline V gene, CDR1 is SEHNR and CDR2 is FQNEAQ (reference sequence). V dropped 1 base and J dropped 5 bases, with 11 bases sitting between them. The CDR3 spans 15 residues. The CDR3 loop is CASSLDPSRTGELFF. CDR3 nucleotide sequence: TGTGCCAGCAGCTTAGATCCTAGTAGGACCGGGGAGCTGTTTTTT.

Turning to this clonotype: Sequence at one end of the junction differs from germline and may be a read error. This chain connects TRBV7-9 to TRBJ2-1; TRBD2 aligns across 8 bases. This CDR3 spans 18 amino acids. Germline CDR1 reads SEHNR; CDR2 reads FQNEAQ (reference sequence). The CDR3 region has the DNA TGTGCCGGCAGCTCCCCGAATCTACTAGCGGCCGTCTACAATGAGCAGTTCTTC. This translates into CAGSSPNLLAAVYNEQFF.

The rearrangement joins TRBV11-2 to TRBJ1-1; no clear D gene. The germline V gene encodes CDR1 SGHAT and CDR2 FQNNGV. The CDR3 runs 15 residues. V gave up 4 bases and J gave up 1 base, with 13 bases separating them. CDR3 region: CASSSTVGRNTEAFF. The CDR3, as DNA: TGTGCCAGCAGCTCCACAGTCGGCAGGAACACTGAAGCTTTCTTT.

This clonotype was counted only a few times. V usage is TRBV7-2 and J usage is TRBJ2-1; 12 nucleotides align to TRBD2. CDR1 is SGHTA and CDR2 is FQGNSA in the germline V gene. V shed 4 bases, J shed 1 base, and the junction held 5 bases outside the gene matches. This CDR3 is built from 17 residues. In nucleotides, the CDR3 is TGTGCCAGCAGCTCGAGACTAGCGGGAGTGTCCTACAATGAGCAGTTCTTC. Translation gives CASSSRLAGVSYNEQFF.

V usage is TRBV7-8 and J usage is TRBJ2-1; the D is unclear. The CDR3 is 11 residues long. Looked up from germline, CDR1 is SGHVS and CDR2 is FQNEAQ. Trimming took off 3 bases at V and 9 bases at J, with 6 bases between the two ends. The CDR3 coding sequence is TGTGCCAGCAGCTTGGTATTTGAGCAGTTCTTC. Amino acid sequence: CASSLVFEQFF. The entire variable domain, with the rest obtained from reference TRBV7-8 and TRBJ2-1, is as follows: GAGVSQSPRYKVAKRGQDVALRCDPISGHVSLFWYQQALGQGPEFLTYFQNEAQLDKSGLPSDRFFAERPEGSVSTLKIQRTQQEDSAVYLCASSLVFEQFFGPGTRLTVL.